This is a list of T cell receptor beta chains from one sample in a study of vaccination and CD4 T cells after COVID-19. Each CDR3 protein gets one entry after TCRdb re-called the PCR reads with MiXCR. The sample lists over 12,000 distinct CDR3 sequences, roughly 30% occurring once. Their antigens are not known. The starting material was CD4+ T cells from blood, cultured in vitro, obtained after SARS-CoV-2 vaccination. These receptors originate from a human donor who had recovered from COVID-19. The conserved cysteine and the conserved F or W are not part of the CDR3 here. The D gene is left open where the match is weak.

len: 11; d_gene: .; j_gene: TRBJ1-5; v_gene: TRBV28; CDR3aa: ASSLYGGQPQH
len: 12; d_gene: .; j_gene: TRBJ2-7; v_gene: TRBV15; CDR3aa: ATSRGSFSYEQY
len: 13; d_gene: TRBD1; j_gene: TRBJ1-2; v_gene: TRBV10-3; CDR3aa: AISDPGTGANGYT
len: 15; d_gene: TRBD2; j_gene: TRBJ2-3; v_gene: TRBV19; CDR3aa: ASSIGLLAGRTDTQY
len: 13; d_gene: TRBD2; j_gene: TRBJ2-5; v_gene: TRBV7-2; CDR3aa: ASSRTSGSQETQY
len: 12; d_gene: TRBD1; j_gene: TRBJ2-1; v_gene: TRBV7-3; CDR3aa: ASSSGQIYNEQF
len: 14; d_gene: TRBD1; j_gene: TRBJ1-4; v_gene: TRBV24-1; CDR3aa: ATTPWGDRLNEKLF
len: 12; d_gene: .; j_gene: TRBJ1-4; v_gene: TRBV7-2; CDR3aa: ASSLGPNYAKLF
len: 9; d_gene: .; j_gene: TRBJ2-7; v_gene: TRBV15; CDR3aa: ATSRDKGFY
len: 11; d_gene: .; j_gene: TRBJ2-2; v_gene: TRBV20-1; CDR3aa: SARVRGTGELF
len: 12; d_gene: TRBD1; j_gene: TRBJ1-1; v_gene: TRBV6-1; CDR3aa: ASRFGTENTEAF
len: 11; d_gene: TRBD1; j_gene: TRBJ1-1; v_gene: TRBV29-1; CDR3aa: SFRLDRLNEAF
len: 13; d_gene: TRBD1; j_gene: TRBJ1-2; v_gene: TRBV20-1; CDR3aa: SARRLGQKSYGYT
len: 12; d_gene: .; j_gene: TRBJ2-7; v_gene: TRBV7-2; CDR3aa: ASSLVSEGSVPY
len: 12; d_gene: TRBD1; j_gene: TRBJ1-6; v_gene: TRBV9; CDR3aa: ASSASGQGTPLH
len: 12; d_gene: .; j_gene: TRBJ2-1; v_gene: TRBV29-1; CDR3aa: SVPDSMTWNEQF
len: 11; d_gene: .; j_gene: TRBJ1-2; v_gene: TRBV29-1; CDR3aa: SVGTRANYGYT
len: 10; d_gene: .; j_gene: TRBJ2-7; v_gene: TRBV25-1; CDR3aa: ASSMNPYEQY
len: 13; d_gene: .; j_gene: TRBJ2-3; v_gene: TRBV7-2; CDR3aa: ASSLVSSSADTQY
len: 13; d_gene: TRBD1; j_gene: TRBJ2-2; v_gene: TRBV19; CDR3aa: ASSPRTGGGGELF
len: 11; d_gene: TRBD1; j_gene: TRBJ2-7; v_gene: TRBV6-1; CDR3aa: ASSRTGFYEQY
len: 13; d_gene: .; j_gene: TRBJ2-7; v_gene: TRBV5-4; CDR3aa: ASSLAASVAYEQY
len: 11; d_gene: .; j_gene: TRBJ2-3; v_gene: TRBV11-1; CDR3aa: ASSHGWGDTQY
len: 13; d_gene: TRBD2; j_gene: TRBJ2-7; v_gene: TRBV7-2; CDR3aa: ASSSPASGRYEQY
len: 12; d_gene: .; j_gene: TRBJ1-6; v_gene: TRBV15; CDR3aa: ATSRDRNNSPLH
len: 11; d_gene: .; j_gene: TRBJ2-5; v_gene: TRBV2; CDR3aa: ASSGSSRATQY
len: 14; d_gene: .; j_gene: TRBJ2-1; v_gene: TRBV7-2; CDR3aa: ASSPTPRGHNNEQF
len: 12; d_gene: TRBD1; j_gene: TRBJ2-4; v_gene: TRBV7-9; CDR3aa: ASLGDRGRDIQY
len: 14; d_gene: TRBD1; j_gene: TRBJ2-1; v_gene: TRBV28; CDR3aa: ASSLPGTGGFDRQF
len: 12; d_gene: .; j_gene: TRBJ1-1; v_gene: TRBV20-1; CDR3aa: SASDRLMNTEAF
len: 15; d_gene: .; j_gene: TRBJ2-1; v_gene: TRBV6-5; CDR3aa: ASSYSSALRPHDEQF
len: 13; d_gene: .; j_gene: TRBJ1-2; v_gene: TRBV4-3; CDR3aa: ASSQDYTEPYGYT
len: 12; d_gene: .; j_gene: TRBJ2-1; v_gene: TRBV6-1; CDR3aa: ATKRTFSMDEQF
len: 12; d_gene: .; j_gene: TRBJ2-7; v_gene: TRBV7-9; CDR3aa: ASSALGRRDEQY
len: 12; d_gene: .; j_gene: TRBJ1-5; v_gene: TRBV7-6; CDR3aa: ASSLNPLLEPQH
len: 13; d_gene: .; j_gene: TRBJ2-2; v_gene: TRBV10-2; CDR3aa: ASQRVGGNTGELF
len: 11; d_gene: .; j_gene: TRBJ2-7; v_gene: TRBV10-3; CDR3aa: AISGTASYEQY
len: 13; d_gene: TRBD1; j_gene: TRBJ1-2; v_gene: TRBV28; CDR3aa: ASSHSPGQNYGYT
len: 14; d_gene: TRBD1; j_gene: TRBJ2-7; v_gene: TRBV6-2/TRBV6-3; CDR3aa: ASSYSGRSGTGEQY
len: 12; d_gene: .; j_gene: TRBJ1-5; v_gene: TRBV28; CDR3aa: ASSFGQFNQPQH
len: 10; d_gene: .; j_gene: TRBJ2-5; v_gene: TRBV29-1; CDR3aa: SVEDSRETQY
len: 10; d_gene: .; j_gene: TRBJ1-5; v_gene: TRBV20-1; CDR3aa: SAQGPNQPQH
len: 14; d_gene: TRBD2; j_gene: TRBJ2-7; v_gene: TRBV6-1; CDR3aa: ASSRLPRTSPSELY
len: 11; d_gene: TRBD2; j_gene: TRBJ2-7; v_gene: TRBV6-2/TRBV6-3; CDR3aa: ASSVAGPSEQY
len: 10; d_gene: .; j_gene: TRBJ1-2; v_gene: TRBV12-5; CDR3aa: ASGRPNYGYT
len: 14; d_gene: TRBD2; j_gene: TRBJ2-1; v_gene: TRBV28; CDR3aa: ASSLTTSGRGNEQF